The 4 T cell receptor beta chains below were found in one sample sequenced in a study of OX40 agonist ivuxolimab in advanced cancers. Only in-frame clones appear in the TCRdb table, and some are missing; sequencing was by immunoSEQ multiplex PCR. The table has tens of thousands of clones, roughly 84% seen once. The sequencing here drew on CD4+ or CD8+ T cells sorted from blood, taken in a trial of the OX40 agonist ivuxolimab. These receptors all come from an adult with an advanced solid tumor such as melanoma, head and neck, liver or kidney cancer.

This chain joins TRBV6-5 and TRBJ1-2; TRBD1 aligns across 7 bases. This CDR3 spans 15 amino acids. Germline-derived CDR1 and CDR2 are MNHEY and SVGAGI. V shed 0 bases and J 1 base; nucleotides not matched to a gene: 2. The CDR3 is CASSYSGTDNYGYTF. The CDR3 bases are TGTGCCAGCAGTTACTCTGGGACAGATAACTATGGCTACACCTTC.

CDR3 amino acids: CASTHIRSSGANVLTF. As DNA, the CDR3 is TGTGCCAGTACTCATATTCGGAGCTCTGGGGCCAACGTCCTGACTTTC. The rearrangement joins TRBV19 to TRBJ2-6; D not certain. The CDR3 length is 16 residues. Germline-derived CDR1 and CDR2 are LNHDA and SQIVND (reference sequence). With 7 bases removed from V and 0 bases from J, the gap between germline ends came to 13 bases.

This sequence joins TRBV10-3 and TRBJ2-5; 9 bases match TRBD1. Germline V lookup: CDR1 ENHRY, CDR2 SYGVKD. Trimming removed 6 bases from V and 7 bases from J; junction bases left unmatched: 6. CDR3 length equals 13 residues. In DNA, the CDR3 is TGTGCCATCAGGCGGACAGGGGACGGGACCCAGTACTTC. It yields the protein CAIRRTGDGTQYF.

The chain employs TRBV7-8 and TRBJ2-1; 9 nucleotides match TRBD2. Germline V lookup: CDR1 SGHVS, CDR2 FQNEAQ. There are 17 residues in the CDR3. V dropped 3 bases and J dropped 10; count of bases not matched to a gene: 16. The CDR3 reads CASSFYAGGSRKSEQFF. The CDR3 DNA follows: TGTGCCAGCAGCTTTTATGCGGGGGGGAGTCGCAAATCGGAGCAGTTCTTC.